This record covers a single T cell receptor beta chain. No antigen is known for it. This sample is drawn from a study of T cell responses to AZD1222 COVID-19 vaccine. Notes on the study in general: Targets within unmutated variant regions were reportedly found for nearly half of spike-specific TCRs. Repertoire sampling happened only post peak T cell response. The sample set comprised mostly white British donors with more females, and clonal diversity was possibly underestimated. There were vaccine-associated CD4 TCRs across spike, dominant at 160-218 and 743-854.

CDR1 and CDR2 (germline): SEHNR, FQNEAQ (reference sequence). After removal of 5 bases from V and 0 bases from J, the junction contained 7 bases not matched to a gene. The CDR3 extends over 18 amino acids. Method: immunoSEQ multiplex PCR; TCRdb's copy keeps in-frame clones and lacks some. The table has 150,000 to 200,000 clones, around 86% seen once. The V and J genes are TRBV7-9 and TRBJ2-6; 10 nucleotides match TRBD1. This clonotype was obtained from an adult in good health. Sequenced here: peripheral blood, sampled on day 0 of MenACWY control vaccination. CDR3 sequence reads: CASSPGTGVRSGANVLTF. The CDR3 region has the DNA TGTGCCAGCAGCCCTGGGACAGGGGTCCGCTCTGGGGCCAACGTCCTGACTTTC.